This is a list of T cell receptor beta chains from one sample in a study of blood T cell repertoires in COVID-19. Produced via immunoSEQ multiplex PCR; TCRdb's table is partial and in-frame only. The repertoire holds around 200,000 clones, with about 83% as singletons. The specimen was peripheral blood. The receptors stem from a man in his 60s who had recovered from COVID-19. The CDR3 runs from the conserved cysteine through the conserved F or W. A D gene is named only where the DNA matches it firmly. The size entry is marked missing in some rows and otherwise reads once, few, many or a size class.

v_call	j_call	clone_size	d_call	cdr3_nt	cdr3_aa
TRBV5-1	TRBJ2-3	NA	TRBD2	TGCGCCAGCAGCTTAGGGGCTAGCGGGAGAGGGGCCAGCAGTAAGGATACGCAGTATTTT	CASSLGASGRGASSKDTQYF
TRBV10-2	TRBJ2-1	NA	TRBD2	TGCGCCAGCAGTGGTGGCTGGAGCGGGAACAATGAGCAGTTCTTC	CASSGGWSGNNEQFF
TRBV6-1	TRBJ2-1	NA	NA	TGTGCCAGCAGTGTACAGGTACAGATATTTGAGCAGTTCTTC	CASSVQVQIFEQFF
TRBV7-9	TRBJ1-5	NA	NA	TGTGCCAGCAGCTTAGGGACAGTCAATCAGCCCCAGCATTTT	CASSLGTVNQPQHF
TRBV7-9	TRBJ2-7	NA	TRBD1	TGTGCCAGCAGCTTAGACGGGACAGGGACCTACGAGCAGTACTTC	CASSLDGTGTYEQYF
TRBV10-3	TRBJ1-2	NA	NA	TGTGCCATCAGTGAGGAGAGAGACTATGGCTACACCTTC	CAISEERDYGYTF
TRBV5-6	TRBJ1-2	NA	NA	TGTGCCAGCAGCTCAGGGAGGGGTTTCAGTGGCTACACCTTC	CASSSGRGFSGYTF
TRBV3-1/TRBV3-2	TRBJ1-1	NA	TRBD1	TGTGCCAGCAGCCCTATGGGACAGGGGGGAACTGAAGCTTTCTTT	CASSPMGQGGTEAFF
TRBV19	TRBJ2-7	NA	TRBD1	TGTGCCAGTAGTATAGAGACAGGGGCCGAGCAGTACTTC	CASSIETGAEQYF
TRBV9	TRBJ2-3	NA	NA	TGTGCCAGCAGCGTAGAACGGAGCACAGATACGCAGTATTTT	CASSVERSTDTQYF
TRBV21-1	TRBJ2-7	NA	NA	TGTGCCAGCAGCCTAAGGGACATACCCTACGAGCAGTACTTC	CASSLRDIPYEQYF
TRBV12-3/TRBV12-4	TRBJ2-7	NA	NA	TGTGCCAGCAGTACCGTCGGGGAGCAGTACTTC	CASSTVGEQYF
TRBV5-1	TRBJ2-1	NA	NA	TGCGCCAGCAGCTTGGCCCCCGACTACGAGCAGTTCTTC	CASSLAPDYEQFF
TRBV5-1	TRBJ2-2	NA	TRBD2	TGCGCCAGCAGCTCGGGGGGCACCGGGGAGCTGTTTTTT	CASSSGGTGELFF
TRBV5-1	TRBJ2-5	NA	TRBD2	TGCGCCAGCAGCACCCGACTAGCGGGAGCGGAGACCCAGTACTTC	CASSTRLAGAETQYF
TRBV6-6	TRBJ1-4	NA	TRBD1	TGTGCCAGCAGGTCCGGGACAGGGCATGAAAAACTGTTTTTT	CASRSGTGHEKLFF
TRBV9	TRBJ2-1	NA	NA	TGTGCCAGCAGCGTAACGGGACTGACCGAGCAGTTCTTC	CASSVTGLTEQFF
TRBV7-9	TRBJ2-1	NA	NA	TGTGCCAGCAGCCCTGGGGCAGATAGTACCGTACGTGAGCAGTTCTTC	CASSPGADSTVREQFF
TRBV25-1	TRBJ2-2	NA	TRBD1	TGTGCCAGCAGTACCGGGACAGTGAACACCGGGGAGCTGTTTTTT	CASSTGTVNTGELFF
TRBV5-6	TRBJ1-3	once	NA	TGTGCCAGCAGCTTTGACAGGACTCCATCAAGGGACACCATATATTTT	CASSFDRTPSRDTIYF
TRBV1	TRBJ1-5	NA	NA	TGCACCAGCAGCCAAGGGACAGATAGCAATCAGCCCCAGCATTTT	CTSSQGTDSNQPQHF
TRBV4-2	TRBJ2-7	NA	TRBD2	TGTGCCAGCAGCCAAGAGCTAGCGGGGGACTACGAGCAGTACTTC	CASSQELAGDYEQYF
TRBV6-6	TRBJ1-6	many	NA	TGTGCCAGCAAGGAGGTCTATAATTCACCCCTCCACTTT	CASKEVYNSPLHF
TRBV30	TRBJ1-5	NA	TRBD1	TGTGCCTGGAGCGTCGACAGGGGCGGACCCCAGCATTTT	CAWSVDRGGPQHF
TRBV7-2	TRBJ2-7	NA	TRBD1	TGTGCCAGCAGCTTTCCGGGACAGGGGGCCGAGCAGTACTTC	CASSFPGQGAEQYF
TRBV5-4	TRBJ1-3	once	NA	TGTGCCAGCAGCTTTGAGGGTATCTCTGGAAACACCATATATTTT	CASSFEGISGNTIYF
TRBV10-3	TRBJ1-2	NA	NA	TGTGCCATCAGTCCTGGACAAAACTATGGCTACACCTTC	CAISPGQNYGYTF
TRBV25-1	TRBJ1-5	NA	NA	TGTGCCAGCAGTGAATACGGGGTAAGACAGCCCCAGCATTTT	CASSEYGVRQPQHF
TRBV9	TRBJ2-5	NA	NA	TGTGCCAGCAGCGCCCCCAGGGATCGGGAGACCCAGTACTTC	CASSAPRDRETQYF
TRBV18	TRBJ2-1	NA	NA	TGTGCCAGCTCACCACTGACGGTCGACGGGGAGCAGTTCTTC	CASSPLTVDGEQFF
TRBV28	TRBJ2-7	NA	TRBD1	TGTGCCAGCAGAACCCACGGGACAGGGAGATACGAGCAGTACTTC	CASRTHGTGRYEQYF
TRBV3-1/TRBV3-2	TRBJ2-7	NA	NA	TGTGCCAGCAGCCAAGAATTAGATGGCGAGCAGTACTTC	CASSQELDGEQYF
TRBV25-1	TRBJ2-7	NA	TRBD1	TGTGCCAGCAGTGAAGGGGGACAGGGCTACGAGCAGTACTTC	CASSEGGQGYEQYF
TRBV5-1	TRBJ1-1	NA	NA	TGCGCCAGCAGCCCCGACTTAAGGGGTCCGGACACTGAAGCTTTCTTT	CASSPDLRGPDTEAFF
TRBV5-4	TRBJ1-2	once	NA	TGTGCCAGCAGCTTGGGGAGGGCCATAACCTACACCTTC	CASSLGRAITYTF
TRBV5-6	TRBJ2-7	NA	NA	TGTGCCAGCAGCTTCTTTGGACTTGCCACGGACTACGAGCAGTACTTC	CASSFFGLATDYEQYF
TRBV27	TRBJ1-6	once	TRBD1	TGTGCCAGCACCCCACACAGGGGAAGCGATAATTCACCCCTCCACTTT	CASTPHRGSDNSPLHF
TRBV18	TRBJ1-1	NA	NA	TGTGCCAGCTCACCGAACAGGGCAAGCACTGAAGCTTTCTTT	CASSPNRASTEAFF
TRBV4-1	TRBJ2-1	few	TRBD1	TGCGCCAGCAGCCAAGATTGGGGACAGGGGGCTTATGAGCAGTTCTTC	CASSQDWGQGAYEQFF
TRBV7-6	TRBJ2-1	NA	TRBD2	TGTGCCAGCAGCTACGGGACTAGCGAATACAATGAGCAGTTCTTC	CASSYGTSEYNEQFF
TRBV19	TRBJ2-7	NA	TRBD1	TGTGCCAGTACGGTGACAGGGACATACGAGCAGTACTTC	CASTVTGTYEQYF
TRBV7-8	TRBJ2-1	NA	TRBD2	TGTGCCAGCAGCCCGGGACTAGCGGTCTACAATGAGCAGTTCTTC	CASSPGLAVYNEQFF
TRBV18	TRBJ2-1	NA	TRBD1	TGTGCCAGCTCACCACCCGGACAGGGGGTCAATGAGCAGTTCTTC	CASSPPGQGVNEQFF
TRBV7-9	TRBJ2-5	NA	NA	TGTGCCAGCAGCTTAGGTCAGAAAGAGACCCAGTACTTC	CASSLGQKETQYF
TRBV2	TRBJ2-3	NA	TRBD2	TGTGCCAGCAGTGCCAGACTAGCGGGGGGTACAGATACGCAGTATTTT	CASSARLAGGTDTQYF
TRBV10-3	TRBJ1-3	NA	TRBD1	TGTGCCATCGAGAAGACAGGGGGAGGCTCTGGAAACACCATATATTTT	CAIEKTGGGSGNTIYF
TRBV9	TRBJ2-2	NA	TRBD1	TGTGCCAGCAGCACCCGGGACAGGGCCGACACCGGGGAGCTGTTTTTT	CASSTRDRADTGELFF
TRBV6-1	TRBJ1-2	NA	NA	TGTGCCAGCAGTGAAGGAGGTTTGGGGCGCCCCTATGGCTACACCTTC	CASSEGGLGRPYGYTF
TRBV9	TRBJ2-3	NA	NA	TGTGCCAGCAGCGCTCGACAGTCCACAGATACGCAGTATTTT	CASSARQSTDTQYF
TRBV12-3/TRBV12-4	TRBJ2-7	NA	NA	TGTGCCAGCAGTTTAAGGGGATACGAGCAGTACTTC	CASSLRGYEQYF
TRBV30	TRBJ2-7	NA	TRBD1	TGTGCCTGGAGGCCACCGGGACAGGGATCCTACGAGCAGTACTTC	CAWRPPGQGSYEQYF
TRBV5-1	TRBJ2-1	NA	NA	TGCGCCAGCGTACGCTCCGGGACACCTATCGGGAATGAGCAGTTCTTC	CASVRSGTPIGNEQFF
TRBV11-1	TRBJ2-5	NA	TRBD2	TGTGCCAGCAGATCGACTAGCTGGGAGACCCAGTACTTC	CASRSTSWETQYF
TRBV5-5	TRBJ1-1	NA	NA	TGTGCCAGCAGCGAGACACTTCTCGAAGCTTTCTTT	CASSETLLEAFF
TRBV29-1	TRBJ1-2	once	NA	TGCAGCGTTGATCAGGGGCGGACTAACTATGGCTACACCTTC	CSVDQGRTNYGYTF
TRBV5-1	TRBJ2-3	NA	NA	TGCGCCAGCAGCTCTAACGCGGGCACAGATACGCAGTATTTT	CASSSNAGTDTQYF